Sequencing of this T cell receptor (beta chain) was carried out in a study of human T cells and chemical hapten exposure (dated by TCRdb to the early 2020s). Context from the whole study: For sensitization, 2% DPC in acetone was applied to a roughly 2 cm by roughly 2 cm area of upper inner arm skin. Weekly therapeutic DPC doses were additionally applied to the scalp of patients throughout the approximately 25-week study period. Patch tests used Finn chambers with 0.01% DPC on the upper back, scored after 6 days by International Contact Dermatitis Research Group standards. The mostly female patient cohort included alopecia areata with under or over 50% scalp involvement, alopecia totalis and alopecia universalis. Libraries were pooled for sequencing, and variation in per-sample TCR yields was attributed mainly to small differences in library volumes within the pool. This study followed changes in the peripheral blood TCR repertoire in vivo during primary and secondary sensitization of alopecia patients to the hapten diphenylcyclopropenone (DPC). Blood samples were taken from patients before sensitization (week 0) and at 2, 6 and about 24 weeks after DPC sensitization. About 30 alopecia patients provided blood for TCR sequencing at one to four time points (pre-sensitization, 2, 6 and 24 weeks).

This specimen's time point label, per the study, means: pre-sensitization, week 0. The treatment or condition label, as the study defines it: therapeutic diphenylcyclopropenone sensitization with weekly scalp DPC. At every patch-test visit, the blood draw took place before the patch test was put on. Patients were eligible if aged 18 to 70, diagnosed with alopecia and judged suitable for DPC therapy, and pregnant patients were excluded. Unfractionated whole blood was collected in Tempus Blood RNA tubes, and total RNA was extracted from that blood. CDR1 is given as SQVTM and CDR2 as ANQGSEA, both from the germline V gene. Including the terminal cysteine and phenylalanine, the CDR3 comprises 13 residues. Only the CDR3 part of the read is kept: 39 bases, read in frame from the first base. V sheds 0 bases and J sheds 3 bases, leaving 8 bases between their ends. Library preparation was by RACE. Sequencing took place on a NextSeq 500. During library preparation, unique molecular identifiers were attached to individual cDNA molecules so that TCRs could be counted in a quantitative, reproducible way. Each blood RNA sample was used to sequence both TCR alpha and TCR beta chains. The authors' pipeline ran thus. The median number of TCRs per sample was some 100,000, ranging from about 23,224 to 700,000. The Decombinator software suite was used to annotate the V, J and CDR3 of the TCR reads. For PS versus PT1 abundance plots, all samples were subsampled to the same number of TCRs (28,000). Expanded TCRs were defined as absent before sensitization and observed at least eight times at the 2-week time point. TCRdb reanalyzed the raw reads on its own, using fastp at Q25 for trimming and MiXCR for clone calling, and kept in-frame beta chains. Rows merge per CDR3 protein into single entries with the most common DNA and genes. TCRdb, not the original authors, processed these V and J calls. In all, the sample holds almost 40,000 distinct CDR3 sequences, and 7.6% of those were seen once. The top ten clones comprise around 1.2% of the sample.

What the work shows at the level of the full study, not this receptor alone: Because every patient had alopecia, a presumed autoimmune disease, the patients' immune response might differ from that of healthy individuals. Expanded TCRs formed significantly more large CDR3 similarity clusters than pre-sensitization or healthy control sets, consistent with antigen-driven responses. The number of TCRs above 1 in 1000 frequency did not change with DPC sensitization; there was no evidence of global repertoire structure alterations. Repeated subsampling changed both the strength of the expansion versus patch-test correlation and the threshold at which the correlation became significant. Patch test score was positively correlated with the number of PT1 expanded TCRs, with significance at thresholds 8, 16 and 32 but not at 4.

This clonotype was observed a handful of times. Its antigen is unknown. Within one base of it there is no much larger clone, and no base qualities were kept. The sequence came from a woman in her forties or fifties with alopecia areata. Some clones in this sample may be carry-over from other donors' samples. Sequences were derived from whole blood, sampled in connection with sensitization to the hapten diphenylcyclopropenone (DPC). The chain joins TRBV29-1 to TRBJ1-1; tentative D gene TRBD1, with 5 bases matching. The CDR3 has the sequence CSVEDRRDTEAFF. The nucleotide sequence reads TGCAGCGTTGAAGATCGCAGGGACACTGAAGCTTTCTTT.